This T cell receptor beta chain originates from a study of OX40 agonist ivuxolimab in advanced cancers. About the study as a whole: Ivuxolimab was a fully human IgG2 agonistic monoclonal antibody targeting the costimulatory receptor OX40 (CD134). Intravenous ivuxolimab was administered to patients every 2 weeks at six dose levels: 0.01, 0.1, 0.3, 1.5, 3 and 10 mg/kg. Of the roughly 54 patients in dose escalation, about 20 had hepatocellular carcinoma, some 15 had melanoma, 9 had renal cell carcinoma and 9 had head and neck cancer. In the dose-escalation cohort, 75% to 90% of patients were male, and the mean age was approximately 60 years with a range of roughly 20 to 85. Patients were allowed to have had prior anti-PD-1, anti-PD-L1 or anti-CTLA-4 therapy, and 40% of the dose-escalation patients had previously received checkpoint inhibitors. Three dose-escalation patients achieved partial responses, one with hepatocellular carcinoma and two with cutaneous melanoma. The purpose of peripheral TCRbeta sequencing was to test whether ivuxolimab changed TCR sequence diversity and led to clonal T-cell expansion. The monotherapy dose-escalation portion (N ≈ 55 patients) of the phase I ivuxolimab trial is reported in the paper.

From the cysteine through the phenylalanine, the CDR3 covers 15 amino acids. Only the CDR3 region is kept as DNA, spanning 45 bases read in frame from base 1. CDR1 SGHNT and CDR2 YENEEA are derived from the germline V gene. After removal of 5 bases from V and 2 bases from J, the junction retains 4 bases not matched to a gene. With regard to this clone: Its specific antigen is unknown. Base-call qualities are not available, and no considerably larger clone is one nucleotide away.

Results and caveats for the whole study, not just this receptor: Which antigens the clonally expanded peripheral T cells were specific for was not determined. After ivuxolimab, more expanded clones were found on average in CD8+ T cells than in CD4+ T cells. Partial responders in the 0.1-3.0 mg/kg groups had among the lowest normalized peripheral clonal expansion, especially among CD8+ T cells. Low levels of normalized T-cell clonal expansion were also seen in some patients who did not respond. At doses of 0.1 to 3.0 mg/kg, clonal expansion of both CD4+ and CD8+ T cells in blood was seen between baseline and week 6.

To sequence the TCRbeta CDR3 region, genomic DNA was isolated from the sorted cells. The immunoSEQ Assay was used to sequence the TCRbeta CDR3 regions. TCRdb took this table from immuneACCESS and kept in-frame rearrangements with V and J called. Such tables lack part of the clones; where checked against another copy, unresolved V genes explain under half of the gap, and the rest is unexplained. The sample records roughly 70,000 clones, around 80% of which are singletons. Over 0.95% of the sample is in the top ten clones. Patients with autoimmune disease history or receiving systemic immunosuppression were excluded from the trial. In every dose cohort, peripheral blood was drawn for TCR sequencing at baseline, cycle 4 day 1, and cycle 7 day 1. The samples were taken from a phase I, first-in-human, multicenter, open-label dose-escalation trial of ivuxolimab. Adults with locally advanced or metastatic head and neck squamous cell, hepatocellular, melanoma or renal cell carcinoma were enrolled in the trial. Before TCR sequencing, CD4+ T cells and CD8+ T cells were sorted from peripheral blood as separate populations.

This TCR was recovered from an adult with an advanced solid tumor such as melanoma, head and neck, liver or kidney cancer. The sequences come from CD4+ or CD8+ T cells sorted from blood, collected in a trial of the OX40 agonist ivuxolimab. The V and J genes are TRBV11-3 and TRBJ2-2; TRBD1 agrees with 8 junctional bases. For the CDR3, the sequence is CASSPTGANTGELFF. The sequenced DNA: TGTGCCAGCAGCCCGACAGGGGCCAACACCGGGGAGCTGTTTTTT.